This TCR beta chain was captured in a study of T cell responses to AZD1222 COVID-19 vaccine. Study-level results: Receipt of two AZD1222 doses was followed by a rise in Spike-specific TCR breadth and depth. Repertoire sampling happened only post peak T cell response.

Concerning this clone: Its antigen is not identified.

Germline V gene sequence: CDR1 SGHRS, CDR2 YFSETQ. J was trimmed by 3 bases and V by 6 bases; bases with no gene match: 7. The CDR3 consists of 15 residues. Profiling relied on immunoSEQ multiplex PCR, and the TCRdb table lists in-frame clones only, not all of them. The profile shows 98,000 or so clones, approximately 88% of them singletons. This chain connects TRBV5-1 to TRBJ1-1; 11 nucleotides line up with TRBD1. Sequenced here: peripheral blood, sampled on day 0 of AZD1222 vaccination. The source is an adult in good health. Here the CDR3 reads CASNRDRGEDTEAFF. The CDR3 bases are TGCGCCAGCAACCGGGACAGGGGGGAGGACACTGAAGCTTTCTTT.